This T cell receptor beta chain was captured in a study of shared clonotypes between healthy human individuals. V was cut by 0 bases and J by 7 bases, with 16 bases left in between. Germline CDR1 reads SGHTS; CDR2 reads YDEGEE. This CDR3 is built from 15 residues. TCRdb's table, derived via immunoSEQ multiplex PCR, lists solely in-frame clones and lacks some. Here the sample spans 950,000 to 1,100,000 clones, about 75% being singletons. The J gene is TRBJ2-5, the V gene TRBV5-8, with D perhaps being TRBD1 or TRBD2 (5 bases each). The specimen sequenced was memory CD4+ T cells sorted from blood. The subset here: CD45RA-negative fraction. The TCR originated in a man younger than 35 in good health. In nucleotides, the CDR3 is TGTGCCAGCAGCTTGGAGATCGGGACGGAGGCGACCCAGTACTTC. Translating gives CASSLEIGTEATQYF. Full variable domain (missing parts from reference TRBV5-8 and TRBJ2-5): EAGVTQSPTHLIKTRGQQATLRCSPISGHTSVYWYQQALGLGLQFLLWYDEGEERNRGNFPPRFSGRQFPNYSSELNVNALELEDSALYLCASSLEIGTEATQYFGPGTRLLVL.